These T cell receptor beta chains were read from a single sample in a study of radiation and T cells in renal cell carcinoma. This table comes from immunoSEQ multiplex PCR, and its TCRdb copy is limited to in-frame clones, with some not included. The sample holds about 150,000 clones; 75% to 90% are singletons and the top ten take 17%. This specimen was blood, taken from a patient whose treatment included radiotherapy and nephrectomy. Every receptor here comes from a woman between 50 and 59 years old with renal cell carcinoma. Each CDR3 is given with its conserved first and last residue. A D gene is named only where the DNA matches it firmly. Clone size is stated in some rows and not others, as once, few, many or a class when expanded.

>TRBD1|TRBJ1-1|TRBV7-2|few
TGTGCCAGCAGCGCGGGACAGGAGAACACTGAAGCTTTCTTT
CASSAGQENTEAFF
>-|TRBJ2-5|TRBV6-4|-
TGTGCCAGCAGTGAAGATTCCCAGGAGACCCAGTACTTC
CASSEDSQETQYF
>-|TRBJ2-7|TRBV25-1|-
TGTGCCAGCAGCGCACAGGGAACCTACGAGCAGTACTTC
CASSAQGTYEQYF
>-|TRBJ2-5|TRBV19|-
TGTGCCAGTAGCCCGGGACTGCCAGATAAGACCCAGTACTTC
CASSPGLPDKTQYF
>-|TRBJ2-7|TRBV13|-
TGTGCCAGCAGCTCCGGGACCGGGACCTACGAGCAGTACTTC
CASSSGTGTYEQYF
>TRBD1|TRBJ1-3|TRBV10-3|-
TGTGCCATCAATGAGGGACAGGGGAGAGGAAACACCATATATTTT
CAINEGQGRGNTIYF
>TRBD1|TRBJ1-1|TRBV15|-
TGTGCCACCAGCAGAAGACAGGGGCGCCGGAACACTGAAGCTTTCTTT
CATSRRQGRRNTEAFF
>TRBD1|TRBJ1-2|TRBV7-2|-
TGTGCCAGCAGCTTAGCCTTGGGGGACAGGTTCTATGGCTACACCTTC
CASSLALGDRFYGYTF
>TRBD2|TRBJ2-7|TRBV7-9|-
TGTGCCAGCAGCCTCGATGGGGGTAGCGGGAGTCAGTACTTC
CASSLDGGSGSQYF
>-|TRBJ2-7|TRBV7-2|-
TGTGCCAGCAGCTTAGCGGGGACGGGTTCCTACGAGCAGTACTTC
CASSLAGTGSYEQYF
>-|TRBJ1-4|TRBV5-1|-
TGCGCCAGCACCTCTATCGGGGCAACTAATGAAAAACTGTTTTTT
CASTSIGATNEKLFF
>-|TRBJ2-1|TRBV4-3|-
TGCGCCAGCAGCCAAGAACTAGCTTCCTACAATGAGCAGTTCTTC
CASSQELASYNEQFF
>TRBD1|TRBJ1-1|TRBV14|-
TGTGCCAGCAGCCTCTGGACAGGGGGGAACACTGAAGCTTTCTTT
CASSLWTGGNTEAFF
>-|TRBJ2-7|TRBV19|-
TGCTGCGCATCCTACGAGCAGTACTTC
CCASYEQYF
>-|TRBJ1-2|TRBV5-6|-
TGTGCCAGCAGCTTAGTGGAGAACTATGGCTACACCTTC
CASSLVENYGYTF
>-|TRBJ1-5|TRBV7-6|-
TGTGCCAGCAGCTCGGACTATAATCAGCCCCAGCATTTT
CASSSDYNQPQHF
>TRBD2|TRBJ2-1|TRBV5-1|-
TGCGCCACCACTGGCGGGACTAGCGGGGTCGATGAGCAGTTCTTC
CATTGGTSGVDEQFF
>TRBD2|TRBJ2-3|TRBV15|-
TGTGCCACCAGCAGAATAGCGGGGTCTAGCACAGATACGCAGTATTTT
CATSRIAGSSTDTQYF
>-|TRBJ2-5|TRBV11-2|-
TGTGCCAGCAGCTTAGAGGGGACCCAGTACTTC
CASSLEGTQYF
>TRBD1|TRBJ1-2|TRBV4-1|-
TGCGCCAGCAGCCATTCAGGGGGCGTATTGAACTATGGCTACACCTTC
CASSHSGGVLNYGYTF
>-|TRBJ1-5|TRBV5-5|-
TGTGCCAGCAGCCCGGACGATAGCAATCAGCCCCAGCATTTT
CASSPDDSNQPQHF
>-|TRBJ2-5|TRBV27|-
TGTGCCAGCAGAGAACCTGGGGGGTTCCAAGAGACCCAGTACTTC
CASREPGGFQETQYF
>-|TRBJ1-5|TRBV18|-
TGTGCCAGCTCACCAAGAGGGTATAGCAATCAGCCCCAGCATTTT
CASSPRGYSNQPQHF
>-|TRBJ1-2|TRBV25-1|-
TGTGCCAGCAGTGCCGGGCAGGCTAACTATGGCTACACCTTC
CASSAGQANYGYTF
>-|TRBJ1-2|TRBV5-5|-
TGTGCCAGCATCCTCGCGCCAGGGGTTTGGGGCTACACCTTC
CASILAPGVWGYTF
>TRBD1|TRBJ1-3|TRBV5-1|-
TGCGCCAGCAGCTTGGCGGCAGGGGGCATCTCTGGAAACACCATATATTTT
CASSLAAGGISGNTIYF
>-|TRBJ2-7|TRBV21-1|few
TGTGCCAGCAGCCCCGACATACACAGCAGCTGCGAGCAGTACTTC
CASSPDIHSSCEQYF
>TRBD1|TRBJ1-2|TRBV2|-
TGTGCCAGCAGAAGGGGACAGGGAGACTATGGCTACACCTTC
CASRRGQGDYGYTF
>-|TRBJ2-1|TRBV7-9|-
TGTGCCAGCAGCCGACTCTACAATGAGCAGTTCTTC
CASSRLYNEQFF
>-|TRBJ1-3|TRBV5-1|-
TGCGCCAGCAGCTTGGACCCAGGTCCCCCCTCTGGAAACACCATATATTTT
CASSLDPGPPSGNTIYF
>-|TRBJ2-3|TRBV13|-
TGTGCCAGCAGCTTCCCCTCTAGCTCCCCCAGCACAGATACGCAGTATTTT
CASSFPSSSPSTDTQYF
>-|TRBJ1-4|TRBV7-2|-
TGTGCCAGCAAGGAAGGAAACAGGCAAAATGAAAAACTGTTTTTT
CASKEGNRQNEKLFF
>TRBD2|TRBJ2-7|TRBV15|-
TGTGCCACCAGCAGAGATTCCAGCGGGGGGACCTCCTACGAGCAGTACTTC
CATSRDSSGGTSYEQYF
>-|TRBJ2-1|TRBV19|-
TGTGCCAGTAGTACATATTCGACAGGACAATCGTACAATGAGCAGTTCTTC
CASSTYSTGQSYNEQFF
>-|TRBJ1-4|TRBV7-9|-
TGTGCCAGCAGCTCGCCTGACCATGAAAAACTGTTTTTT
CASSSPDHEKLFF
>-|TRBJ1-2|TRBV4-2|-
TGTGCCAGCAGCACGACAGATAACTATGGCTACACCTTC
CASSTTDNYGYTF
>-|TRBJ2-7|TRBV30|-
TGTGCCTGGAACCTTGGGGAAGGGTCCTACGAGCAGTACTTC
CAWNLGEGSYEQYF
>TRBD1|TRBJ1-4|TRBV2|few
TGTGCCAGCAGCGACGACAGGGTAGGGGAAAAACTGTTTTTT
CASSDDRVGEKLFF
>TRBD1|TRBJ2-5|TRBV10-3|-
TGTGCCATCAGTAAAGGGGACAGGGACCAAGAGACCCAGTACTTC
CAISKGDRDQETQYF
>TRBD1|TRBJ2-3|TRBV7-2|-
TGTGCCAGCAGCTTATGGGCCAGGGGGCTAACAGATACGCAGTATTTT
CASSLWARGLTDTQYF
>TRBD1|TRBJ1-5|TRBV6-1|-
TGTGCCAGCTCCCGGGACAGGGGGCCTCAGCCCCAGCATTTT
CASSRDRGPQPQHF
>TRBD2|TRBJ2-3|TRBV5-6|-
TGTGCCAGCAGCTTGGAAGGACTAGCGGGAGCAAAAGATACGCAGTATTTT
CASSLEGLAGAKDTQYF
>-|TRBJ2-6|TRBV13|-
TGTGCCAGCAGCGCCCTTCGGAACGTCCTGACTTTC
CASSALRNVLTF
>-|TRBJ2-3|TRBV27|-
TGTGCCAGCAGACCCCGGCGGGATCGCACAGATACGCAGTATTTT
CASRPRRDRTDTQYF
>-|TRBJ1-1|TRBV5-6|-
TGTGCCAGCAGCCGGAGGTATTCGGTTAGGACAACGGGGGCTGAAGCTTTCTTT
CASSRRYSVRTTGAEAFF
>-|TRBJ2-7|TRBV25-1|-
TGTGCCAGCAGGCGGCGCGATTTTGACGAGCAGTACTTC
CASRRRDFDEQYF
>-|TRBJ2-5|TRBV28|-
TGTGCCAGCAGTCGCGGGACAAAAGAGACCCAGTACTTC
CASSRGTKETQYF
>-|TRBJ1-6|TRBV25-1|-
TGTGCCAGCAAAGGGGGGTCAGGTTCACCCCTCCACTTT
CASKGGSGSPLHF
>TRBD1|TRBJ1-2|TRBV18|-
TGTGCCAGCTCACCCGGACAGGAGAACTATGGCTACACCTTC
CASSPGQENYGYTF
>-|TRBJ2-1|TRBV7-2|-
TGTGCCAGCAGCCCCAACTACCAGCAGTTCTTC
CASSPNYQQFF
>TRBD1|TRBJ1-5|TRBV19|-
TGTGCCAGCAATGGGGAAAAAACACTTGCAGGGGGGTATCAGCCCCAGCATTTT
CASNGEKTLAGGYQPQHF
>-|TRBJ2-2|TRBV6-6|once
TGTGCCAGCAGTTACTCCCACAGTCCCCCCGGGGAGCTGTTTTTT
CASSYSHSPPGELFF
>-|TRBJ1-4|TRBV9|-
TGTGCCAGTAATCGGGGTATCGCAAAACTGTTTTTT
CASNRGIAKLFF
>-|TRBJ2-1|TRBV9|-
TGTGCCAGCAGCGCCCCAGGCCCCGATTGGGATGAGCAGTTCTTC
CASSAPGPDWDEQFF
>TRBD1|TRBJ2-7|TRBV29-1|-
TGCAGCGTTGAAGCAGGGGGATCCGAGCAGTACTTC
CSVEAGGSEQYF
>TRBD2|TRBJ2-3|TRBV7-2|-
TGTGCCAGCAGCTTAGGCTCCGGGACTAGCGTCACAGATACGCAGTATTTT
CASSLGSGTSVTDTQYF
>-|TRBJ1-4|TRBV7-2|-
TGTGCCAGCAGCTTAGTGTATGGGACCAAGGGGGAAAAACTGTTTTTT
CASSLVYGTKGEKLFF
>-|TRBJ2-7|TRBV20-1|-
TGCAGTGCTGTTCTGACAGGGCAGTACTTC
CSAVLTGQYF
>-|TRBJ1-1|TRBV7-2|-
TGTGCCAGCACCCACCCCGTGAACACTGAAGCTTTCTTT
CASTHPVNTEAFF